The present entry profiles one TCR beta chain with its context. This clonotype was observed many times. Its binding antigen is unknown. No qualities accompany the bases; no much larger clone lies one base away. Library construction relied on PCR. TCRdb names Illumina HiSeq 2500 as the instrument used. To normalize quantification of the TCRbeta repertoire, the TCR libraries were built with molecular barcoding that relied on unique molecular identifiers. Clones were called with MiXCR by TCRdb after fastp trimmed the public reads at Q25, and only in-frame beta chains were retained. Under each unique CDR3 protein, matching rows form one entry showing the most common genes and DNA. The table for this sample lists 200,000 to 300,000 distinct CDR3 sequences; roughly 8.2% of them were counted only once. The biggest ten clones account for almost 6.5% of the sample. What this sample's treatment or condition label stands for: allogeneic hematopoietic cell transplantation with graft depleted of TCRalphabeta T cells and CD19 B cells. The transplant recipients were children given TCRalphabeta/CD19-depleted allogeneic hematopoietic cell grafts.

The data are from a study of T-cell reconstitution after alpha-beta-depleted transplantation in children (dated by TCRdb to about 2016). Looking at the study overall: The study quantitatively tracked T-cell immune reconstitution after TCRalphabeta/CD19-depleted allogeneic hematopoietic cell transplantation in children using TCR repertoire profiling. Broader findings and caveats from the paper: Apparently early alphabetaT-cell count recovery about two months after transplant reportedly relied on only several hundred rapidly expanded clones derived from non-depleted graft cells. Over the following months the frequencies of hyperexpanded clones went down, and after one year T-cell counts and TCRbeta diversity were mostly credited to newly produced T cells. In some patients, the high TCRbeta diversity seen at day 60 was put down to recipient T cells and intrathymic progenitors that had survived conditioning.

The germline V gene gives CDR1 as SGHTA and CDR2 as FQGNSA. The junction carries 11 bases between V and J, which are trimmed by 5 bases and 7 bases respectively. Including cysteine and phenylalanine, the CDR3 has 13 amino acids. Just the 39-base CDR3 DNA is kept, in frame starting at base 1. Recombination joined TRBV7-2 with TRBJ1-4, with the D gene too uncertain to name. Sequences were derived from PBMCs, mostly from graft donor cells, sampled 180 days after TCRalphabeta/CD19-depleted stem cell transplant. The receptor comes from a male patient younger than 18 who had a stem cell transplant for acute lymphoblastic leukemia, so the T cells may come from the graft donor. The CDR3 region reads CASSPPGGEKLFF. The DNA sequence is given as TGTGCCAGCAGCCCCCCGGGAGGTGAAAAACTGTTTTTT.